One sample yielded the 22 T cell receptor beta chains listed below, sequenced in a study of blood T cell repertoires in COVID-19. Here immunoSEQ multiplex PCR was the method, and the copy in TCRdb shows in-frame clones only, minus some. This sample has under 350,000 clones, with about nine tenths found just once. The sample taken for sequencing was PBMCs or T cells enriched from blood (not recorded which). These receptor sequences come from a woman between 40 and 55 years old who had recovered from COVID-19.

This chain connects TRBV2 to TRBJ2-3; no reliable D call. The CDR3 spans 14 residues. The germline V and J ends were trimmed by 6 bases and 1 base, with 11 bases remaining between them. The germline V gene has CDR1 SNHLY and CDR2 FYNNEI. The DNA of the CDR3 is TGTGCCAGCAGGCGGCACCTCCGCACAGATACGCAGTATTTT. This sequence encodes CASRRHLRTDTQYF.

This clone was observed a handful of times. This sequence joins TRBV5-1 and TRBJ2-3; tentatively, D is TRBD2 (6 bases). The V gene's germline CDR1 is SGHRS and CDR2 YFSETQ. The CDR3 sequence is 16 residues long. Trimming left V 0 bases short and J 4 bases short, with 15 bases between. In DNA form, the CDR3 reads TGCGCCAGCAGCTTGGCCGGGAGATGGGGTCCAGATACGCAGTATTTT. Translated: CASSLAGRWGPDTQYF.

The chain is built from TRBV7-3 and TRBJ1-5; D may be TRBD1 (5 bases). The CDR3 extends over 16 amino acids. The V gene's germline CDR1 is SGHTA and CDR2 FQGTGA. V gave up 1 base and J gave up 0 bases, with 10 bases separating them. CDR3 DNA: TGTGCCAGCAGCTTAATATTAGGGGATAGCAATCAGCCCCAGCATTTT. Its translation is CASSLILGDSNQPQHF.

CDR3 residues: CASSELAGTYEQYF. The CDR3 nucleotides read TGTGCCAGCAGCGAATTAGCGGGAACCTACGAGCAGTACTTC. This rearrangement joins TRBV2 to TRBJ2-7, with 8 bases lining up with TRBD2. V gave up 6 bases and J gave up 2 bases; unmatched junction bases: 6. Per the germline V gene, CDR1 is SNHLY and CDR2 is FYNNEI. The CDR3 is 14 amino acids.

The chain combines TRBV5-5 with TRBJ2-5; 12 bases fit TRBD2. The length of the CDR3 is 15 residues. Germline trimming cut 1 base from V and 5 bases from J; bases unmatched to any gene: 3. Germline V gene data show CDR1 as SGHKS and CDR2 as YYEKEE (reference sequence). CDR3 nucleotide sequence: TGTGCCAGCAGCTTGTCTAGCGGGGGGGTCGAGACCCAGTACTTC. Protein sequence: CASSLSSGGVETQYF.

This chain joins TRBV28 and TRBJ1-5; D gene unclear. The CDR3 loop spans 17 amino acids. Germline V lookup: CDR1 MDHEN, CDR2 SYDVKM. Deletions cut 2 bases from V and 3 bases from J, with 17 bases between. The CDR3 DNA reads as TGTGCCAGCAGTTTACCCGGAGGCTTTAGTACCAATCAGCCCCAGCATTTT. Its protein is CASSLPGGFSTNQPQHF.

The CDR3 reads CASSLEQGNTEAFF. The CDR3 region has the DNA TGCGCCAGCAGCTTGGAACAGGGGAACACTGAAGCTTTCTTT. The chain joins TRBV5-1 to TRBJ1-1; TRBD1 is a possible D gene (6 bases). The germline V and J ends were trimmed by 0 bases and 1 base, with 7 bases remaining between them. This CDR3 comprises 14 residues. Germline V gives CDR1 SGHRS, CDR2 YFSETQ.

V is TRBV18 and J is TRBJ1-3, with D maybe TRBD1 (5 bases). Between the trimmed V and J ends, which lost 5 bases and 0 bases, there was a span of 17 bases. Germline V gene sequence: CDR1 KGHSH, CDR2 LQKENI. CDR3 size: 17 residues. The CDR3 region is CASSELNSRGSGNTIYF. The CDR3 nucleotides are TGTGCCAGCTCAGAGCTGAATTCAAGGGGCTCTGGAAACACCATATATTTT.

V usage is TRBV2 and J usage is TRBJ1-1, with D perhaps matching TRBD1 (5 bases). The CDR3 is 15 residues long. Germline CDR1 is SNHLY and CDR2 is FYNNEI. Trimming took 6 bases from V and 4 from J, leaving 18 bases between them. CDR3 DNA: TGTGCCAGCAGCCCAGTGCAGGGTTCGTTCACTGAAGCTTTCTTT. This codes for CASSPVQGSFTEAFF.

This chain connects TRBV6-2 or TRBV6-3 to TRBJ1-5; no definite D call. Germline V gives CDR1 MNHEY, CDR2 SVGEGT. The CDR3 is 15 amino acids. V lost 5 bases, J lost 4 bases, and 15 bases lay in between. The DNA of the CDR3 is TGTGCCAGCAGTCGAGACGGTGAACTAAATCAGCCCCAGCATTTT. As protein: CASSRDGELNQPQHF.

The chain couples TRBV4-1 to TRBJ1-2; tentative D call: TRBD1 (5 bases). V was cut by 0 bases and J by 7 bases, with 15 bases left in between. The CDR3 extends over 15 amino acids. CDR1 and CDR2 (germline): MGHRA, YSYEKL. The CDR3 reads CASSQDKGPVAGYTF. The CDR3 DNA sequence: TGCGCCAGCAGCCAAGATAAGGGGCCGGTTGCTGGCTACACCTTC.

The chain carries TRBV5-1 and TRBJ1-1; TRBD1 is a possible D gene (6 bases). V dropped 2 bases and J dropped 3 bases, with 14 bases sitting between them. This CDR3 region has 15 residues. Germline V gene lookup returns CDR1 SGHRS and CDR2 YFSETQ. The CDR3: CASSFLKEGDTEAFF. CDR3 nucleotide sequence: TGCGCCAGCAGCTTTTTAAAAGAGGGGGACACTGAAGCTTTCTTT.

The rearrangement links TRBV4-3 to TRBJ2-7; TRBD2 matches at 7 bases. The CDR3 spans 14 residues. CDR1 LGHNA and CDR2 YSLEER come from the germline V gene. Trimming at V came to 0 bases and at J to 3 bases, leaving 2 bases not matched to a gene. The CDR3 nucleotides are TGCGCCAGCAGCCAAGAGGGAGGGTACTACGAGCAGTACTTC. The encoded protein is CASSQEGGYYEQYF.

V gene TRBV11-2 combines with J gene TRBJ2-7; 10 nucleotides match TRBD1. Germline trimming cut 5 bases from V and 1 base from J; bases unmatched to any gene: 5. CDR3 length: 15 residues. CDR1 is SGHAT and CDR2 is FQNNGV in the germline V gene. The CDR3 protein is CASSPRDRGSYEQYF. The CDR3 nucleotides are TGTGCCAGCAGCCCCCGGGACAGGGGTTCCTACGAGCAGTACTTC.

The V call is TRBV19, the J call TRBJ2-6, with D uncertain. V was shortened by 0 bases and J by 0 bases, with 3 bases between the two germline ends. CDR1 is LNHDA and CDR2 is SQIVND in the germline V gene (reference sequence). CDR3 length equals 15 residues. CDR3: CASSIDLSGANVLTF. DNA for the CDR3: TGTGCCAGTAGTATAGACCTCTCTGGGGCCAACGTCCTGACTTTC.

This sequence joins TRBV9 and TRBJ2-7, with 10 bases fitting TRBD2. This CDR3 region has 15 residues. V was clipped by 2 bases and J by 5 bases; unmatched bases: 7. In germline, CDR1 is SGDLS, CDR2 YYNGEE. In DNA form, the CDR3 reads TGTGCCAGCAGCGTGGAGGCTAGCGGGAGCCACGAGCAGTACTTC. Protein: CASSVEASGSHEQYF.

The CDR3 here is CASSKTGNSPLHF. CDR3 in DNA: TGTGCCAGCAGCAAGACAGGGAATTCACCCCTCCACTTT. The gene calls are TRBV14 and TRBJ1-6, with 7 bases that match TRBD1. J was trimmed by 7 bases and V by 5 bases; bases with no gene match: 2. The CDR3 has 13 residues. Germline lookup yields CDR1 SGHDN and CDR2 FVKESK.

The chain uses TRBV24-1 and TRBJ2-3; 10 nucleotides align to TRBD2. Unmatched junction bases numbered 4, after V lost 4 bases and J lost 4 bases. This CDR3 contains 15 residues. From germline, CDR1 is KGHDR and CDR2 SFDVKD. CDR3 sequence (DNA): TGTGCCACCAGTGACAGCGGGGGGGCGTCAGATACGCAGTATTTT. This translates into CATSDSGGASDTQYF.

The gene calls are TRBV5-4 and TRBJ1-1; D is uncertain. The CDR3 loop spans 17 amino acids. Trimming stripped 0 bases from V and 4 bases from J, with 19 bases between. Germline CDR1 is SGHNT and CDR2 is YYREEE (reference sequence). This chain's CDR3 is CASSLDGPASRGTEAFF. The CDR3 nucleotides read TGTGCCAGCAGCTTGGATGGCCCCGCCTCACGGGGCACTGAAGCTTTCTTT.

The CDR3 sequence is CASSVASGAGGWEQYF. CDR3 nucleotides: TGTGCCAGCAGCGTGGCAAGCGGAGCGGGGGGTTGGGAGCAGTACTTC. The rearrangement links TRBV9 to TRBJ2-7; 9 nucleotides line up with TRBD2. The length of the CDR3 is 16 residues. Germline V CDR1 and CDR2: SGDLS, YYNGEE. Losses at the gene ends were 2 bases for V and 7 bases for J; bases not matched to a gene: 13.

This clone was observed once. This may be a read error, as it is one base from a much larger clone. The V call is TRBV6-1, the J call TRBJ1-2; D unresolved. Per germline, CDR1 MNHNS and CDR2 SASEGT. The CDR3 is 13 amino acids. V dropped 2 bases and J dropped 3 bases, with 7 bases sitting between them. CDR3 sequence (DNA): TGTGCCAGCAGTGAATCGGGGTACTATGGCTACACCTTC. Protein sequence: CASSESGYYGYTF.

CDR3 sequence: CASSQVGGLAGTTDTQYF. CDR3 coding DNA: TGTGCCAGCAGCCAAGTTGGAGGGCTAGCGGGGACCACAGATACGCAGTATTTT. The chain couples TRBV3-1 (or the pseudogene TRBV3-2) to TRBJ2-3; 9 bases align to TRBD2. From germline, CDR1 is LGHDT and CDR2 YNNKEL (reference sequence). The CDR3 is made up of 18 amino acids. V shed 1 base and J 2 bases; nucleotides not matched to a gene: 10.